This T cell receptor (beta chain) was identified in a study of cytomegalovirus exposure and HLA in healthy donors (dated by TCRdb to 2015 to 2018). Study-wide context: An earlier analysis of roughly 610 of the donors reported roughly 300 Gb of sequence data and around 100 million unique TCR beta sequences obtained from about 180 million T cells. Every discovery cohort repertoire had been produced on one sequencing platform. A later analysis re-analyzed previously published TCR beta repertoires from 600 to 850 donors and added high-resolution HLA genotyping to study TCR occurrence patterns. Roughly 5 DR-DQ haplotypes were treated as single units for association and clustering because of strong linkage in the cohort. In the later analysis, no new phenotypic data were used to find candidate immune exposures; instead, reliance was placed on TCR beta sequences and their occurrence across donors. Donor age, sex, ethnicity and CMV serostatus were compiled alongside the repertoire data. To predict cytomegalovirus infection status, the study brought together high-throughput TCR immunosequencing, statistical association of individual TCRs with disease status, and machine learning. The number of donors typed differed by locus, with about 629-630 for A, B, C, DRB1 and DQB1, roughly 520 for DQA1, under 610 for DPA1, and some 450 for DPB1. HLA typing included class I and class II loci at four-digit resolution. The study was designed to test whether signatures of past pathogen exposure could be identified by cataloging public T cell receptors. A separate validation cohort of 90 to 150 different subjects was used in addition to the roughly 620-subject first cohort. A later genetic analysis used genome-wide SNP genotypes for about 55% of the 666 donors, treating that subset as a discovery cohort. Among about 400 genotyped donors of the cohort, an average of about 240,000 unique TCR beta nucleotide sequences was sequenced per donor, of which 15% to 20% were non-productive. Roughly 300 gigabases of sequencing data and around 90 million unique TCR sequences made up an early release that covered approximately 650 HLA-typed donors. An earlier analysis of more than 450 of the donors used high-throughput TCR beta sequencing to judge whether each TCR beta V gene segment behaved as functional or pseudogenic. Of the 300 to 500 genotyped donors, less than 85% were placed in the genetic ancestry cluster associated with self-reported Caucasian donors. The study used immunosequencing to profile the T cell repertoires of 666 subjects and linked those repertoires to cytomegalovirus serostatus. The research as a whole found: In a later genetic analysis, fewer N-insertions in productive TCRs were reported among donors in an Asian-associated ancestry cluster than the roughly 710-donor mean. In the study, around 150 TCR beta chains were listed as associated with cytomegalovirus. A group of highly shared sequence variants was considered likely to be a technical artifact of the sequencing pipeline. Sequencing depth was assumed to be roughly uniform across donors in the presence/absence analyses, though that assumption may not hold. Correlated functional status among segregating V segments might reflect linkage disequilibrium, but an unknown experimental factor could not be ruled out. A later analysis found that most CMV-associated TCR beta chains appeared HLA-restricted, with HLA associations seemingly driven largely by CMV exposure. Most TCR sequences were observed very rarely across donors, whereas some public TCRs were present in many individuals. The authors suggested that the approach could potentially be generalized to other disease states and immunological phenotypes. Seventeen rarely observed V segments, including chromosome 9 orphons, were excluded from the earlier analysis of a few hundred of the donors because counts were too low. In both the original and validation cohorts, the classifier was reported to diagnose cytomegalovirus status with high specificity and sensitivity. In vitro tests confirmed that a few of the cytomegalovirus-associated TCR beta chains recognize cytomegalovirus antigens. In an earlier analysis of some 640 of the donors, most TCR beta V segments were observed in productive rearrangements about 90% or about 30% of the time, broadly matching IMGT annotations. Several of the top co-occurrence clusters appeared to be linked to parvovirus B19, influenza, CMV and Epstein-Barr virus, according to a later analysis. CMV serostatus was the only immune exposure information available for the cohort. A later analysis found that HLA-associated TCR beta chains were more clonally expanded and had lower generation probabilities than equally common non-associated chains. Strong co-occurrence of HLA alleles, especially DR and DQ, made assigning TCR associations to individual alleles difficult. According to a later analysis, TCR association rates differed among HLA loci, with DRB1 alleles showing the most associated TCRs and HLA-C alleles showing the fewest. In this cohort, only TCR beta chains were sequenced, and detectable features were limited by the absence of alpha or paired-chain data. Specific HLA alleles were associated with about 17,000 TCR beta sequences at a false discovery rate of 0.05 in a later analysis. V-gene and J-gene trimming of TCR beta chains was associated with a missense DCLRE1C variant in a later genetic analysis, and the association was replicated in an independent cohort. A further reported finding was that TCR beta sequences accurately predicted the HLA-A and HLA-B alleles for most subjects in the first cohort. Because some donors lacked HLA typing at each locus, the association tests relied only on the typed subset. Because the 87-base-pair reads could not distinguish some IMGT-functional V segments, including TRBV6-2 and TRBV6-3, those segments were excluded.

In total, fewer than 750 healthy bone marrow donors made up the cohort. At the time of sampling, all cohort members were nominally healthy, though unrecorded immune exposures were likely present. The donor was CMV seropositive and belonged to the group of around 300 seropositive cohort members. Each donor provided a peripheral blood sample, and peripheral blood mononuclear cells were used for TCR beta sequencing. The Qiagen DNeasy Blood Extraction Kit was used to extract genomic DNA from the blood cell samples. Library preparation employed the immunoSEQ multiplex PCR assay. The multiplex PCR relied on a mix of 60 forward primers for TCR Vbeta segments and 13 reverse primers for TCR Jbeta segments. Amplification of the CDR3 region of rearranged TCR beta genes was performed with a multiplex PCR assay on genomic DNA. The Illumina HiSeq System was used to sequence the amplified TCR beta libraries as 87-base-pair reads. The original pipeline was this. Across the roughly 600 repertoires, a later analysis counted approximately 75 million unique TCR beta chains, roughly 11 million of which were shared by at least two donors. A nearest-neighbor algorithm error-corrected the raw reads and collapsed the reads into unique sequences, merging closely related sequences to remove PCR and sequencing errors. Alignment of CDR3 sequences to IMGT reference sequences was used to assign V, D and J gene segments. For a sequence to be retained, a match of at least six nucleotides was required to both a V gene segment and a J gene segment. Rearrangements were called productive when the CDR3 lacked stop codons and stayed in frame with V and J; all others were non-productive. CDR3 was defined according to IMGT convention as the region running from the second conserved V-encoded cysteine to the conserved J-encoded phenylalanine. In an earlier analysis of around 540 of the donors, sequences lacking an unambiguous match to a single V gene segment were excluded. In an earlier analysis of approximately 610 of the donors, V segments were called functional above 56.7% productive rearrangements and were called segregating when the between-donor standard deviation exceeded 5%. A statistical classification framework was built to diagnose cytomegalovirus status from the catalog of TCR beta chain sequences. A later analysis assigned V and J genes by comparing TCR nucleotide sequences with IMGT/GENE-DB human TR gene sequences. The TCRdist pipeline was used in a later analysis to assign CDR3 sequences and most-parsimonious VDJ recombination scenarios. In a later analysis, each TCR beta chain was defined by its CDR3 amino acid sequence together with its V-gene family, and reads without a unique V-gene family were excluded. As a way to deal with suspected cross-contamination and a sequencing artifact, a later analysis dropped hundreds of nucleotide sequences that were highly shared and had low generation probability. In a later analysis, a clonal expansion index was calculated for each public chain from normalized within-repertoire ranks of inferred template counts. Generation probabilities in a later analysis came from a VDJ recombination model fitted to out-of-frame rearrangements, and those results were checked against IGoR. In a later analysis, TCR-TCR, TCR-HLA and TCR-CMV co-occurrence was scored with hypergeometric tests, and a repertoire-size bias correction was applied to TCR pairs. In a later analysis, false discovery rates were estimated by permuting HLA or CMV assignments 20 times. In a later analysis, co-occurring TCRs were grouped using DBSCAN, and TCRdist sequence similarity was added for clustering within HLA-allele-positive subsets. Repertoires with fewer than 30,000 or more than 120,000 public chains, plus five repertoires with anomalous nucleotide sharing, were excluded from co-occurrence clustering. This immuneACCESS table, as held by TCRdb, lists in-frame sequences with V and J called but not all clones. Of the missing ones, under half trace to an unresolved V gene in checked studies; the others have no known cause. V, J and clone size reflect that table, while D and trimming were determined from the DNA. This sample is represented by about 210,000 clones; about 80% of them were singletons. More than 8.5% of the sample belongs to the ten largest clones.

As regards this clone: Its specific antigen is unknown. Per-base quality was not reported, and no clone a single base away is much larger than it.

Inclusive of the bounding cysteine and phenylalanine, the CDR3 is 16 residues long. Solely the CDR3 DNA is kept, with 48 bases framed from the first base. Cut back by 2 bases and 4 bases, the V and J ends lie 17 bases apart. As encoded in the germline V gene, CDR1 is MNHNS while CDR2 is SASEGT. The TCR originated in a woman in her forties or fifties in good health and CMV-seropositive. The chain was built from TRBV6-1 and TRBJ1-1, with the D gene not clear enough to name. The sample comprised PBMCs. The DNA sequence is as follows: TGTGCCAGCAGTGAATCGCGGGGTCCCGATGGCACTGAAGCTTTCTTT. Translated, this is CASSESRGPDGTEAFF.